These T cell receptor beta chains were read from a single sample in a study of CD8 T cells in Susac syndrome. One entry per CDR3 protein results from TCRdb running MiXCR on the immunoSEQ multiplex PCR reads. The profile shows some 260,000 distinct CDR3 sequences, about 88% of them singletons. Sequences were obtained from CD8+ T cells from PBMCs. Every receptor here comes from a human donor with multiple sclerosis. CDR3s include the opening cysteine and the closing phenylalanine or tryptophan. A D gene is named only where the DNA matches it firmly. Clone size is stated in some rows and not others, as once, few, many or a class when expanded.

TRBD2,TRBV28,once,TRBJ2-1,CASSWGGDRFRRYNEQFF,TGTGCCAGCAGTTGGGGGGGGGATCGATTTCGGAGGTACAATGAGCAGTTCTTC
TRBD2,TRBV3-1,.,TRBJ2-7,CASRLSGTGEQYF,TGTGCCAGCAGACTAAGCGGGACCGGGGAGCAGTACTTC
.,TRBV7-7,once,TRBJ2-7,CASSLTSGGTAEQYF,TGTGCTAGCAGCTTGACTTCCGGGGGCACAGCCGAGCAGTACTTC
TRBD1,TRBV2,.,TRBJ2-1,CASRVGTGGLNEQFF,TGTGCCAGCAGAGTTGGGACAGGGGGCTTGAATGAGCAGTTCTTC
TRBD2,TRBV11-3,.,TRBJ2-2,CASSKEKVREEDTGELFF,TGTGCCAGCAGTAAAGAAAAGGTGCGGGAGGAGGACACCGGGGAGCTGTTTTTT
TRBD1,TRBV28,.,TRBJ2-1,CASSLTGGPGNEQFF,TGTGCCAGCAGTCTTACAGGGGGCCCCGGCAATGAGCAGTTCTTC
TRBD2,TRBV6-5,.,TRBJ2-1,CASSYPALGGRSYNEQFF,TGTGCCAGCAGTTACCCTGCCTTGGGCGGGAGATCCTACAATGAGCAGTTCTTC
TRBD1,TRBV27,.,TRBJ2-2,CASSPTTGGTGELFF,TGTGCCAGCAGTCCTACGACAGGGGGGACCGGGGAGCTGTTTTTT
.,TRBV6-1,.,TRBJ2-3,CASSEKQGITTDTQYF,TGTGCCAGCAGTGAAAAACAGGGAATAACCACAGATACGCAGTATTTT
.,TRBV9,.,TRBJ2-1,CASRDGGGSSYNEQFF,TGTGCCAGCCGCGACGGGGGAGGATCATCCTACAATGAGCAGTTCTTC
.,TRBV28,.,TRBJ1-1,CASTDPGEGTEAFF,TGTGCCAGCACCGACCCAGGGGAAGGCACTGAAGCTTTCTTT
.,TRBV21-1,.,TRBJ2-7,CARDRAYEQYF,TGTGCCAGAGACAGGGCCTACGAGCAGTACTTC